Below are 2 T cell receptor beta chains sequenced from a single sample in a study of OX40 agonist ivuxolimab in advanced cancers. Profiled with immunoSEQ multiplex PCR; TCRdb holds only in-frame clones, not every one. Among about 100,000 clones listed, about 92% were seen once. The sequences come from CD4+ or CD8+ T cells sorted from blood, collected in a trial of the OX40 agonist ivuxolimab. Receptors were obtained from an adult with an advanced solid tumor such as melanoma, head and neck, liver or kidney cancer.

The DNA for the CDR3 is TGTGCCAGCAGCTGGGAGCGGGGTGGTGGCTACACCTTC. Translated: CASSWERGGGYTF. V usage is TRBV5-6 and J usage is TRBJ1-2; D is unresolved. The CDR3 spans 13 residues. CDR1 is SGHDT and CDR2 is YYEEEE in the germline V gene. Trimming cost V 3 bases and J 7 bases, with 13 bases left between them.

The V and J genes are TRBV5-4 and TRBJ1-2; possible D gene TRBD1, 5 bases. The CDR3 runs 13 residues. The germline gives CDR1 SGHNT, CDR2 YYREEE (reference sequence). V was cut by 7 bases and J by 5 bases, with 15 bases left in between. The CDR3 is CASGGGLRYGYTF. CDR3 bases: TGTGCCAGCGGTGGGGGACTTCGGTATGGCTACACCTTC.